This section outlines one T cell receptor (beta chain) sequence together with its context. Its antigen is not identified. V gave up 10 bases and J gave up 3 bases, with 16 bases separating them. The CDR3 extends over 14 amino acids. Germline assignment: CDR1 MNHNY and CDR2 SVGAGI (reference sequence). The data originate from a study of blood T cells in healthy people across ages. Study-wide results and limits: The study could not conclusively compare naive and antigen-experienced cells, given its unsorted PBMCs.

The authors ran a second PCR of roughly 6 to 11 cycles using a sample-barcoded 5' primer and a J-beta primer mix. TCRdb reprocessed the 5' RACE reads via MiXCR and lists one record per CDR3 protein. The table lists about 1.8 million distinct CDR3 sequences, about 50% of them singletons, with approximately 2% in the top ten. This chain joins TRBV6-6 and TRBJ1-5; no clear D gene. The TCR originated in a woman in her thirties or forties in good health. Sequenced: blood. The CDR3, as DNA: TGTGCCACCACCCAGACGGCCCTCAATCAGCCCCAGCATTTT. Its protein product is CATTQTALNQPQHF.